This T cell receptor (beta chain) emerged from a study of blood T cells in healthy people across ages. Of note for this clonotype: Antigen unknown.

The V end was cut by 5 bases, the J end by 7 bases, with 11 bases between. CDR3 size: 11 residues. Per the germline V gene, CDR1 is DFQATT and CDR2 is SNEGSKA (reference sequence). A sample-barcoded 5' primer and a J-beta primer mix were used in a second PCR of roughly 7 to 11 cycles. MiXCR was run by TCRdb on the 5' RACE reads, yielding one entry per CDR3 protein. Here the sample spans hundreds of thousands of distinct CDR3 sequences, around three fifths being singletons. Whole-study findings and limits: Unsorted PBMC input precluded a conclusive naive versus antigen-experienced comparison. Getting older went along with TCR beta diversity per million T cells dropping roughly linearly. Strong correlation was found linking TCR beta diversity to naive T cell percentage.

The origin of this receptor is a man aged 35 to 55 in good health. The sample comprised blood. The V gene is TRBV20-1, the J gene TRBJ1-2, with D possibly matching TRBD1 (5 bases). This chain's CDR3 is CSAWQGIGYTF. The CDR3 coding sequence is TGCAGTGCTTGGCAGGGAATTGGCTACACCTTC.